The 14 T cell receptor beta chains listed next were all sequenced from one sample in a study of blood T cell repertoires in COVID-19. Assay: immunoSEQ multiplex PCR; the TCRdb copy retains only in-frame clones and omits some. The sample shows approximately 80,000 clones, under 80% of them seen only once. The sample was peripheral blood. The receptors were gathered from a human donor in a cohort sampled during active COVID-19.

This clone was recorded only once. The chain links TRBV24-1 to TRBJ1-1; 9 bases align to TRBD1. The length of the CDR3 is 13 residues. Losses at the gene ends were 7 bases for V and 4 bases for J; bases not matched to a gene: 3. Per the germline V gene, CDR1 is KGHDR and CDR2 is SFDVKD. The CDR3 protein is CATRQGAGTEAFF. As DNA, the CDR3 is TGTGCCACCAGACAGGGGGCGGGCACTGAAGCTTTCTTT.

The chain's CDR3 is CASSLGQLNTEAFF. Here the CDR3 DNA reads TGTGCCAGCAGCTTAGGACAATTGAACACTGAAGCTTTCTTT. The chain recombines TRBV13 with TRBJ1-1; D gene ambiguous. The germline gives CDR1 PRHDT, CDR2 FYEKMQ (reference sequence). This CDR3 contains 14 residues. The V and J ends lost 0 bases and 0 bases respectively, with 5 bases between them.

CDR3 in amino acids: CAWSPQGAFGYTF. The CDR3 DNA reads TGTGCCTGGAGTCCCCAGGGGGCATTTGGCTACACCTTC. The chain carries TRBV30 and TRBJ1-2; TRBD1 aligns across 8 bases. The CDR3 is 13 residues long. Trimming took 2 bases from V and 7 from J; bases not matched to a gene: 6. Germline V gene lookup returns CDR1 GTSNPN and CDR2 SVGIG (reference sequence).

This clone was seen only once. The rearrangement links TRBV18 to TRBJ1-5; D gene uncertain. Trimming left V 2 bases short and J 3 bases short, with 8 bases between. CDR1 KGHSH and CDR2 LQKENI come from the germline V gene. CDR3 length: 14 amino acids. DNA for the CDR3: TGTGCCAGCTCACCAAGCAGGTTCAATCAGCCCCAGCATTTT. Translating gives CASSPSRFNQPQHF. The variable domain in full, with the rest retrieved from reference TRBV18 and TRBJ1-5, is NAGVMQNPRHLVRRRGQEARLRCSPMKGHSHVYWYRQLPEEGLKFMVYLQKENIIDESGMPKERFSAEFPKEGPSILRIQQVVRGDSAAYFCASSPSRFNQPQHFGDGTRLSIL.

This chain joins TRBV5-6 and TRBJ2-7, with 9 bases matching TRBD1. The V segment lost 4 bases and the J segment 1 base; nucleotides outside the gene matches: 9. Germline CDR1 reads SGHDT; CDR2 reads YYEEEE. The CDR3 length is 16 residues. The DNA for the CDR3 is TGTGCCAGCAGCGTACAGGGGGCGATTCAATCCTACGAGCAGTACTTC. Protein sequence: CASSVQGAIQSYEQYF.

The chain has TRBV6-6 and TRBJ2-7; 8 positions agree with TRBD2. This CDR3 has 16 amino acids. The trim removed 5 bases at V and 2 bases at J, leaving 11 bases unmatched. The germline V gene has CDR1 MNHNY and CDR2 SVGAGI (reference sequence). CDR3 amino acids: CASSPGGSGRTYEQYV. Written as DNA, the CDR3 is TGTGCCAGCAGTCCCGGGGGAAGCGGGAGAACCTACGAGCAGTACGTC.

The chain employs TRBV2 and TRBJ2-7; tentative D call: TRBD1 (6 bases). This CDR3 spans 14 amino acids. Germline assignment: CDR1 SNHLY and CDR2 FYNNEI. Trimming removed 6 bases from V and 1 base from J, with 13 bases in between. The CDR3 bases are TGTGCCAGCAGGGGTGACAGGAAGTCCTACGAGCAGTACTTC. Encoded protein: CASRGDRKSYEQYF.

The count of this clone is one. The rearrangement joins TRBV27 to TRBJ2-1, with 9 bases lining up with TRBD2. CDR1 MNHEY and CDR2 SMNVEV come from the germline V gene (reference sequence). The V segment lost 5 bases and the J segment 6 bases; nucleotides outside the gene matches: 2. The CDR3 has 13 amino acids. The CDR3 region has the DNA TGTGCCAGCAGTGAGCGGGAGGTCAATGAGCAGTTCTTC. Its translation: CASSEREVNEQFF.

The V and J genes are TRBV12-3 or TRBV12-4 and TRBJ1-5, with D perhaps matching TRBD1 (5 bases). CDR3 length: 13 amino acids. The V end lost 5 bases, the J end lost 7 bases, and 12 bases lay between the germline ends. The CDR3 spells CASSRAQGQPQHF. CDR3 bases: TGTGCCAGCAGTCGGGCCCAGGGCCAGCCCCAGCATTTT.

Here the CDR3 reads CASGPGQGYQPQHF. CDR3 DNA: TGTGCTAGTGGTCCTGGACAGGGGTATCAGCCCCAGCATTTT. This sequence joins TRBV12-5 and TRBJ1-5; 9 bases are shared with TRBD1. CDR1 and CDR2 from the germline V gene are LGHNT and FRNRAP. The CDR3 consists of 14 residues. V was clipped by 5 bases and J by 5 bases; unmatched bases: 4. Together with reference TRBV12-5 and TRBJ1-5, the CDR3 gives the full variable domain: DARVTQTPRHKVTEMGQEVTMRCQPILGHNTVFWYRQTMMQGLELLAYFRNRAPLDDSGMPKDRFSAEMPDATLATLKIQPSEPRDSAVYFCASGPGQGYQPQHFGDGTRLSIL.

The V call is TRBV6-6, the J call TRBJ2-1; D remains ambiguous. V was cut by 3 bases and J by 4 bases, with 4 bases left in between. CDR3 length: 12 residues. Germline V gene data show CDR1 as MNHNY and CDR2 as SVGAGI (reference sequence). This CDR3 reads CASSYIYNEQFF. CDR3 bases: TGTGCCAGCAGTTATATTTACAATGAGCAGTTCTTC.

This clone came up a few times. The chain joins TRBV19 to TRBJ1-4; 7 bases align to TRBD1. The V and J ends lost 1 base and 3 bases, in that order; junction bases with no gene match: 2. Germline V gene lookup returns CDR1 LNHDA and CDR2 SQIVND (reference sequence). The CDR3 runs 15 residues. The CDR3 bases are TGTGCCAGTAGTATAGGAGGGGGCTCTAATGAAAAACTGTTTTTT. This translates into CASSIGGGSNEKLFF. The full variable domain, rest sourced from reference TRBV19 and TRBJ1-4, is DGGITQSPKYLFRKEGQNVTLSCEQNLNHDAMYWYRQDPGQGLRLIYYSQIVNDFQKGDIAEGYSVSREKKESFPLTVTSAQKNPTAFYLCASSIGGGSNEKLFFGSGTQLSVL.

The CDR3 DNA sequence: TGTGCCATCAGTCTAACGGGACAGAATACTGCTGGAAACACCATATATTTT. This sequence encodes CAISLTGQNTAGNTIYF. J is TRBJ1-3 and V is TRBV10-3; the match to TRBD1 covers 7 bases. The CDR3 is 17 amino acids. V lost 5 bases to trimming and J lost 2 bases; unmatched junction nucleotides: 12. In germline, CDR1 is ENHRY, CDR2 SYGVKD.

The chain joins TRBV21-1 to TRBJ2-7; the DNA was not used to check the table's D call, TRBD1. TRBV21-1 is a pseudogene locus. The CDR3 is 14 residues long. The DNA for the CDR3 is TGTGCCAGCAGCGGGACAGGGGAATCCTACGAGCAGTACGTC. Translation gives CASSGTGESYEQYV.